The TCR beta chain under discussion was sequenced for a study of early T cells in non-severe SARS-CoV-2 infection. Study-level information: It was bulk RNA from unsorted whole blood that was sequenced, and the chains were unpaired.

For this clonotype: Its antigen is undetermined.

Study-wide results and limits: Sequences matched to VDJdb favored anti-spike CD8 responses, while private and CD4 specificities were missed.

This CDR3 has 16 amino acids. V was pared by 4 bases and J by 7 bases, with 17 bases between. Germline CDR1 is SEHNR and CDR2 is FQNEAQ (reference sequence). Individual cDNA molecules each received unique molecular identifiers attached to them. TCRdb re-called the 5' RACE reads with MiXCR, one entry per CDR3 protein. The sample lists some 64,000 distinct CDR3 sequences; less than 15% were seen once. The chain uses TRBV7-9 and TRBJ1-6, with D perhaps matching TRBD1 (5 bases). This clonotype was sampled from an adult who was a healthcare worker with PCR-confirmed SARS-CoV-2 infection or an uninfected control (not recorded which). Sequencing input: whole blood. This chain's CDR3 is CASSYGGATINSPLHF. CDR3 nucleotide sequence: TGTGCCAGCAGCTACGGAGGGGCGACTATCAATTCACCCCTCCACTTT.